These 25 T cell receptor beta chains share one sample of origin, sequenced in a study of blood T cell repertoires in COVID-19 (dated by TCRdb to 2018 to 2021). Receptors were amplified or captured by the immunoSEQ multiplex PCR assay. TCRdb took over this immuneACCESS table, retaining in-frame rearrangements with V and J assigned. Such tables are incomplete; in checked studies, under half of the missing clones stem from an unresolved V gene, and the remainder is unexplained. The sample table records some 130,000 clones; approximately 74% of these occur just once. The ten biggest clones cover 1.5% to 2% of the sample. Sequenced input: peripheral blood. The receptors were gathered from a woman aged 70-85 years with acute or convalescent COVID-19.

The chain joins TRBV6-5 to TRBJ1-5; TRBD1 aligns across 7 bases. V shed 6 bases, J shed 11 bases, and the junction held 13 bases outside the gene matches. The germline V gene has CDR1 MNHEY and CDR2 SVGAGI. CDR3 length equals 14 residues. CDR3 in DNA: TGTGCCAGCAGCAACACAGGGGCGAAGGGGGCCCAGCATTTT. Amino acid sequence: CASSNTGAKGAQHF.

The rearrangement joins TRBV4-1 to TRBJ2-1; 11 bases match TRBD1. J lost 7 bases, V lost 3 bases, and 5 bases had no gene match. This CDR3 region has 15 residues. In germline, CDR1 is MGHRA, CDR2 YSYEKL. The CDR3 DNA is TGCGCCAGCAGCCAGGACAGGGGGCCCATTAATGAGCAGTTCTTC. Residues: CASSQDRGPINEQFF.

V is TRBV28 and J is TRBJ2-5; TRBD1 matches 9 bases. The CDR3 is 15 amino acids. V dropped 5 bases and J dropped 5; count of bases not matched to a gene: 9. Germline values: CDR1 MDHEN, CDR2 SYDVKM. CDR3 sequence reads: CASSPRTGARETQYF. Here the CDR3 DNA reads TGTGCCAGCAGTCCCAGGACAGGGGCACGGGAGACCCAGTACTTC.

Only a few counts were recorded for this clone. The chain combines TRBV6-6 with TRBJ1-2, with D possibly TRBD1 on 5 matching bases. The germline CDR1 and CDR2 sequences are MNHNY and SVGAGI (reference sequence). Trimming stripped 10 bases from V and 7 bases from J, with 16 bases between. The CDR3 consists of 12 residues. The CDR3 spells CATRGGEVGYTF. The CDR3, as DNA: TGTGCCACCCGTGGAGGGGAAGTTGGCTACACCTTC.

The V gene is TRBV9, the J gene TRBJ2-3, with 7 nucleotides matching TRBD2. The CDR3 consists of 16 residues. Germline CDR1 and CDR2: SGDLS and YYNGEE. Trimming removed 4 bases from V and 0 bases from J; junction bases left unmatched: 8. This CDR3 reads CASSLRDYYSTDTQYF. The DNA of the CDR3 is TGTGCCAGCAGCCTCCGGGACTACTATAGCACAGATACGCAGTATTTT.

The chain joins TRBV10-3 to TRBJ2-5, with 10 bases that match TRBD2. V dropped 3 bases and J dropped 6; count of bases not matched to a gene: 10. Per the germline V gene, CDR1 is ENHRY and CDR2 is SYGVKD. The CDR3 spans 16 residues. DNA of the CDR3: TGTGCCATCAGTGACCCTCAGCGGGAGGGACGAAAGACCCAGTACTTC. It yields the protein CAISDPQREGRKTQYF.

CDR3 DNA sequence: TGTGCCAGCAGTCACCCCGGTAGCTCCAATCAGCCCCAGCATTTT. Protein sequence: CASSHPGSSNQPQHF. This sequence joins TRBV2 and TRBJ1-5; no reliable D call. The CDR3 is 15 amino acids. In germline, CDR1 is SNHLY, CDR2 FYNNEI. V shed 5 bases and J shed 3 bases, with 14 bases lying between them.

V and J are TRBV19 and TRBJ1-1; 7 bases line up with TRBD1. CDR1 is LNHDA and CDR2 is SQIVND in the germline V gene (reference sequence). The V gene end was trimmed by 2 bases and the J gene end by 4 bases; junction bases not matched to a gene: 13. CDR3 length: 17 amino acids. The CDR3 sequence is CASSISQRQGGGTEAFF. The DNA for the CDR3 is TGTGCCAGTAGTATAAGTCAGCGACAGGGAGGAGGCACTGAAGCTTTCTTT.

This chain links TRBV6-5 with TRBJ2-2; D may be TRBD2 (5 bases). There are 14 residues in the CDR3. V shed 8 bases and J shed 8 bases, with 18 bases lying between them. In germline, CDR1 is MNHEY, CDR2 SVGAGI. The CDR3 bases are TGTGCCAGCGCCCGGGGAGTTTTGTGGGGGGAGCTGTTTTTT. Encoded protein: CASARGVLWGELFF.

The chain carries TRBV30 and TRBJ1-4; unclear D gene. From germline, CDR1 is GTSNPN and CDR2 SVGIG (reference sequence). V gave up 5 bases and J gave up 7 bases, with 11 bases separating them. The CDR3 runs 12 residues. Here the CDR3 reads CAWAERGEKLFF. CDR3 DNA: TGTGCCTGGGCCGAGCGGGGTGAAAAACTGTTTTTT. Variable domain in full (rest from reference TRBV30 and TRBJ1-4): SQTIHQWPATLVQPVGSPLSLECTVEGTSNPNLYWYRQAAGRGLQLLFYSVGIGQISSEVPQNLSASRPQDRQFILSSKKLLLSDSGFYLCAWAERGEKLFFGSGTQLSVL.

The rearrangement joins TRBV6-5 to TRBJ1-4, with 9 bases lining up with TRBD1. The CDR3 has 16 amino acids. Germline lookup yields CDR1 MNHEY and CDR2 SVGAGI. The V and J ends lost 4 bases and 3 bases, in that order; junction bases with no gene match: 6. CDR3 sequence: CASSSGTGIPNEKLFF. Here the CDR3 DNA reads TGTGCCAGCAGTTCCGGGACAGGGATACCTAATGAAAAACTGTTTTTT.

The V and J genes are TRBV2 and TRBJ1-2; 9 positions agree with TRBD1. Germline lookup yields CDR1 SNHLY and CDR2 FYNNEI. J was trimmed by 7 bases and V by 6 bases; bases with no gene match: 3. The CDR3 sequence is 12 residues long. The CDR3 DNA reads TGTGCCAGCAGAAAGGACAGGGGTGGCTACACCTTC. Amino acid sequence: CASRKDRGGYTF.

The rearrangement joins TRBV7-9 to TRBJ1-2; 8 nucleotides align to TRBD1. Losses at the gene ends were 5 bases for V and 8 bases for J; bases not matched to a gene: 10. Germline CDR1 SEHNR, CDR2 FQNEAQ (reference sequence). There are 14 residues in the CDR3. The CDR3 nucleotides read TGTGCCAGCAGCCCGGACAGGGAGAGGTACGGCTACACCTTC. Protein product: CASSPDRERYGYTF.

This chain joins TRBV6-5 and TRBJ1-5; perhaps TRBD1 as D (6 bases). The CDR3 extends over 14 amino acids. V lost 6 bases, J lost 0 bases, and 9 bases lay in between. Germline V gives CDR1 MNHEY, CDR2 SVGAGI. The CDR3 DNA sequence: TGTGCCAGCAGACAGGGAAATAGCAATCAGCCCCAGCATTTT. Protein sequence: CASRQGNSNQPQHF.

This chain links TRBV5-1 with TRBJ2-3; 12 bases map to TRBD2. The J segment lost 5 bases and the V segment lost 4 bases, leaving 5 bases of the junction unmatched. The CDR3 runs to 15 residues. Germline V gives CDR1 SGHRS, CDR2 YFSETQ. The CDR3 nucleotides read TGCGCCAGCAGCCTGACTAGCGGGAGTATAGATACGCAGTATTTT. Its protein is CASSLTSGSIDTQYF.

For the CDR3, the DNA is TGCAGCGTCTCCAATGACGCAGGGGACGCCCGAAATGAAGCTTTCTTT. It specifies CSVSNDAGDARNEAFF. V usage is TRBV29-1 and J usage is TRBJ1-1; D might be TRBD1 (6 bases). This CDR3 has 16 amino acids. V lost 6 bases and J 7 bases, leaving 27 bases between the germline ends. The germline CDR1 and CDR2 sequences are SQVTM and ANQGSEA.

The gene calls are TRBV18 and TRBJ2-1; perhaps TRBD1 as D (5 bases). This CDR3 is built from 14 residues. Germline CDR1 is KGHSH and CDR2 is LQKENI. Trimming took off 4 bases at V and 7 bases at J, with 14 bases between the two ends. CDR3 DNA: TGTGCCAGCTCACGAGGCGGTTACAGGAATGAGCAGTTCTTC. Translation gives CASSRGGYRNEQFF.

J is TRBJ2-1 and V is TRBV19; 12 bases align to TRBD2. This CDR3 region has 15 residues. V trimming: 5 bases; J trimming: 4 bases; junction bases outside the gene matches: 3. Germline CDR1 LNHDA, CDR2 SQIVND (reference sequence). DNA for the CDR3: TGTGCCAGTAGTCTCGGGACTAGCGGGTACAATGAGCAGTTCTTC. Its translation: CASSLGTSGYNEQFF.

This chain's CDR3 is CASSPGTASPGNTIYF. CDR3 coding DNA: TGTGCCAGCAGCCCCGGGACAGCATCCCCTGGAAACACCATATATTTT. V usage is TRBV14 and J usage is TRBJ1-3; TRBD1 agrees at 7 bases. The trim removed 4 bases at V and 2 bases at J, leaving 8 bases unmatched. This CDR3 spans 16 amino acids. Germline lookup yields CDR1 SGHDN and CDR2 FVKESK.

As DNA, the CDR3 is TGCGCCAGCAGCGGCCAGGGCGACATTCAGTACTTC. Translation gives CASSGQGDIQYF. The chain couples TRBV5-1 to TRBJ2-4; D might be TRBD1 (5 bases). The CDR3 consists of 12 residues. The V gene's germline CDR1 is SGHRS and CDR2 YFSETQ. Trimming removed 4 bases at V and 8 bases at J, with 10 bases between.

V gene TRBV10-3 combines with J gene TRBJ2-2, with 8 nucleotides matching TRBD1. CDR1 and CDR2 (germline): ENHRY, SYGVKD. The CDR3 runs to 15 residues. Trimming took 4 bases from V and 4 from J; bases not matched to a gene: 5. CDR3 loop: CAISAAGGSTGELFF. CDR3 bases: TGTGCCATCAGTGCGGCAGGGGGCAGCACCGGGGAGCTGTTTTTT.

The V and J genes are TRBV5-1 and TRBJ2-2; the match to TRBD1 covers 7 bases. The CDR3 covers 14 residues. The V segment lost 4 bases and the J segment 3 bases; nucleotides outside the gene matches: 3. Germline V CDR1 and CDR2: SGHRS, YFSETQ. The CDR3 region is CASSVTGDTGELFF. CDR3 coding DNA: TGCGCCAGCAGCGTCACAGGGGACACCGGGGAGCTGTTTTTT.

This rearrangement joins TRBV10-3 to TRBJ2-2, with TRBD1 matching over 9 bases. Germline loops: CDR1 ENHRY, CDR2 SYGVKD. V lost 3 bases, J lost 4 bases, and 6 bases stayed unmatched. CDR3 length: 16 amino acids. CDR3 sequence reads: CAISDPGQGGTGELFF. The CDR3 DNA reads TGTGCCATCAGTGACCCGGGACAGGGCGGCACCGGGGAGCTGTTTTTT.

This clone was counted only a few times. The chain recombines TRBV20-1 with TRBJ1-1; TRBD1 might be the D (5 bases). Germline V gene data show CDR1 as DFQATT and CDR2 as SNEGSKA (reference sequence). The CDR3 totals 10 residues. With 5 bases removed from V and 11 bases from J, the gap between germline ends came to 12 bases. This CDR3 reads CSAGRDYAFF. Here the CDR3 DNA reads TGCAGTGCTGGCCGGGACTACGCTTTCTTT.

The gene calls are TRBV6-2 or TRBV6-3 and TRBJ1-2; 7 nucleotides line up with TRBD1. Looked up from germline, CDR1 is MNHEY and CDR2 is SVGEGT. The V gene end was trimmed by 2 bases and the J gene end by 4 bases; junction bases not matched to a gene: 10. The CDR3 has 16 residues. CDR3: CASSYGTERDFYGYTF. CDR3 bases: TGTGCCAGCAGTTACGGGACAGAAAGGGACTTCTATGGCTACACCTTC.